These T cell receptor beta chains were read from a single sample in a study of Ad26.COV2.S vaccination and SARS-CoV-2 variants. This table comes from immunoSEQ multiplex PCR, and its TCRdb copy is limited to in-frame clones, with some not included. The data show about 330,000 clones, with 75% to 90% seen just once and 5% to 6.5% held by the top ten. This sample comprised peripheral blood, obtained in a trial of Ad26.COV2.S vaccine versus placebo. The receptor set was obtained from a person between 18 and 60 years old who received the Ad26.COV2.S COVID-19 vaccine or a placebo. CDR3s include the opening cysteine and the closing phenylalanine or tryptophan. D genes are given only for firm matches. Expanded clones get a size class; other rows say once, few or many, or leave the size out.

>TRBD1|TRBJ1-5|TRBV10-3|few
TGTGCCATCAGTGAGTCGACTCTTGGGACAGGGCCTTACAATCAGCCCCAGCATTTT
CAISESTLGTGPYNQPQHF
>NA|TRBJ2-5|TRBV9|NA
TGTGCCAGCAGCGTAACCCTCTCAGTGGGAGAGACCCAGTACTTC
CASSVTLSVGETQYF
>NA|TRBJ2-1|TRBV7-9|NA
TGTGCCAGCAGCTTTTCTGGCTTGTCGAATGAGCAGTTCTTC
CASSFSGLSNEQFF
>NA|TRBJ1-2|TRBV9|NA
TGTGCCAGCAGCGTAGGTCCAGAAAATTCTGGCTACACCTTC
CASSVGPENSGYTF
>NA|TRBJ2-1|TRBV4-1|NA
TGCGCCAGCAGCCTTGGGGTATCCGAGTCCTCCTACAATGAGCAGTTCTTC
CASSLGVSESSYNEQFF
>TRBD1|TRBJ1-6|TRBV4-1|once
TGCGCCAGCAGCCTCCACTGGACAGGGAATTCACCCCTCCACTTT
CASSLHWTGNSPLHF
>NA|TRBJ2-1|TRBV19|NA
TGTGCCAGTAGTATAAGGCCAGGGATTGTTTTCGCCTACAATGAGCAGTTCTTC
CASSIRPGIVFAYNEQFF
>NA|TRBJ1-1|TRBV5-6|NA
TGTGCCAGCAGCTTGTATCACCAGACTGAAGCTTTCTTT
CASSLYHQTEAFF
>TRBD2|TRBJ2-1|TRBV9|NA
TGTGCCAGCAGCGTATATAGCGGGACAAGCGGAAGTGAGCAGTTCTTC
CASSVYSGTSGSEQFF
>TRBD2|TRBJ2-1|TRBV3-1/TRBV3-2|NA
TGTGCCAGCAGTTTTCGCGGGGGGACCTACAATGAGCAGTTCTTC
CASSFRGGTYNEQFF
>NA|TRBJ1-1|TRBV3-1/TRBV3-2|once
TGTGCCAGCAGCCAAAGACGCTCTTACACTGAAGCTTTCTTT
CASSQRRSYTEAFF
>NA|TRBJ1-2|TRBV29-1|NA
TGCAGCGCGTTTGGTGAGACAACCATTGGCTACACCTTC
CSAFGETTIGYTF
>NA|TRBJ2-3|TRBV6-5|NA
TGTGCCAGCATTGTATCAGATACGCAGTATTTT
CASIVSDTQYF
>TRBD1|TRBJ2-3|TRBV7-2|NA
TGTGCCAGCAGCTTAGGACGAGCCCAGACAGGGATCCGCACAGATACGCAGTATTTT
CASSLGRAQTGIRTDTQYF
>NA|TRBJ2-1|TRBV29-1|once
TGCAGCGTTGAAGAACCGCTAGCGCTCGGCAGCTCCTACAATGAGCAGTTCTTC
CSVEEPLALGSSYNEQFF
>NA|TRBJ1-1|TRBV19|NA
TGTGCCAGTAGTATATACCGGGACACACCAAACACTGAAGCTTTCTTT
CASSIYRDTPNTEAFF
>NA|TRBJ2-1|TRBV11-2|NA
TGTGCCAGCAGCTTAGATTGGGAGCAGTTCTTC
CASSLDWEQFF
>NA|TRBJ1-6|TRBV7-8|NA
TGTGCCAGCAGCTTAGAGGGCACGAATTCACCCCTCCACTTT
CASSLEGTNSPLHF
>NA|TRBJ2-2|TRBV28|NA
TGTGCCAGCAGTTTATCAGACGGGGAGCTGTTTTTT
CASSLSDGELFF
>TRBD2|TRBJ2-1|TRBV19|NA
TGTGCCAGTAGTAGAGAGCGGGAACAATTCTTC
CASSREREQFF
>NA|TRBJ2-4|TRBV5-6|NA
TGTGCCAGCAGCACGGACACCTGGGCCAAAAACATTCAGTACTTC
CASSTDTWAKNIQYF
>NA|TRBJ1-6|TRBV27|NA
TGTGCCAGCAGCAATCCGGGTACACCCCTCCACTTT
CASSNPGTPLHF
>NA|TRBJ1-1|TRBV6-1|NA
TGTGCCAGCAGTGAGGGGGGGATCACTGAAGCTTTCTTT
CASSEGGITEAFF
>NA|TRBJ1-2|TRBV7-2|NA
TGTGCCAGCAGCTCGACCCGCAGTAGTAACTATGGCTACACCTTC
CASSSTRSSNYGYTF
>NA|TRBJ1-4|TRBV19|few
TGTGCCAGTAGTATCACCGCGGGGAAAACTAATGAAAAACTGTTTTTT
CASSITAGKTNEKLFF
>TRBD1|TRBJ1-5|TRBV30|NA
TGTGCCTGGAGTGCAACCGGGACAGGGTTTCAGCCCCAGCATTTT
CAWSATGTGFQPQHF
>NA|TRBJ1-6|TRBV9|NA
TGTGCCAGCAGCGGAGTAGGGGATGGAAATTCACCCCTCCACTTT
CASSGVGDGNSPLHF
>TRBD2|TRBJ2-5|TRBV6-2/TRBV6-3|once
TGTGCCAGCAGCCGGGGGGGGTCACAAGAGACCCAGTACTTC
CASSRGGSQETQYF
>NA|TRBJ1-3|TRBV19|NA
TGTGCCAGTCAACCTAACGATTTTGAGTCTGGAAACACCATATATTTT
CASQPNDFESGNTIYF
>NA|TRBJ1-5|TRBV2|few
TGTGCCAGCAGCCAACAGGGTCATAGCAATCAGCCCCAGCATTTT
CASSQQGHSNQPQHF
>TRBD1|TRBJ1-1|TRBV19|once
TGTGCCAGTAGTAGACAGGGGGCTCTTCGAGCTTTCTTT
CASSRQGALRAFF
>TRBD1|TRBJ2-1|TRBV5-6|NA
TGTGCCAGCAGCCCGGACAGGGAATACAATGAGCAGTTCTTC
CASSPDREYNEQFF
>NA|TRBJ1-5|TRBV4-3|NA
TGCGCCAGCAGCCAACGCAGGCTTCCCAATCAGCCCCAGCATTTT
CASSQRRLPNQPQHF
>NA|TRBJ1-5|TRBV7-2|NA
TGTGCCAGCAGCTCCTCACCCATACATCAGCCCCAGCATTTT
CASSSSPIHQPQHF
>NA|TRBJ2-1|TRBV4-1|once
TGCGCCAGCAGCCGGGGTGGGCGGGACAATGAGCAGTTCTTC
CASSRGGRDNEQFF
>NA|TRBJ1-5|TRBV12-3/TRBV12-4|few
TGTGCCAGCAGTTTGAGCCATTTTGAGCCCCAGCATTTT
CASSLSHFEPQHF
>NA|TRBJ1-4|TRBV2|NA
TGTGCCAGCACCCAAGGCGTGCGGAGCCTTAATGAAAAACTGTTTTTT
CASTQGVRSLNEKLFF
>NA|TRBJ2-3|TRBV7-2|NA
TGTGCCAGCAGCTTCAGAGGTACAGATACGCAGTATTTT
CASSFRGTDTQYF
>NA|TRBJ1-2|TRBV7-8|NA
TGTGCCAGCAGCTTAGTTCGCTCGGGGGCTGGCTATGGCTACACCTTC
CASSLVRSGAGYGYTF
>NA|TRBJ2-1|TRBV4-3|NA
TGCGCCAGCAGCCAGGCTCGGGAGTCCTACAATGAGCAGTTCTTC
CASSQARESYNEQFF
>NA|TRBJ2-3|TRBV6-2/TRBV6-3|NA
TGTGCCAGCAACCCATATGACACAGATACGCAGTATTTT
CASNPYDTDTQYF
>TRBD2|TRBJ2-7|TRBV6-5|NA
TGTGCCAGCAGCGGTACTAGCGGGGGCGAGCAGTACTTC
CASSGTSGGEQYF
>NA|TRBJ1-5|TRBV4-3|NA
TGCGCCAGCAGCCAAGATAGTGAAGCAAATCAGCCCCAGCATTTT
CASSQDSEANQPQHF